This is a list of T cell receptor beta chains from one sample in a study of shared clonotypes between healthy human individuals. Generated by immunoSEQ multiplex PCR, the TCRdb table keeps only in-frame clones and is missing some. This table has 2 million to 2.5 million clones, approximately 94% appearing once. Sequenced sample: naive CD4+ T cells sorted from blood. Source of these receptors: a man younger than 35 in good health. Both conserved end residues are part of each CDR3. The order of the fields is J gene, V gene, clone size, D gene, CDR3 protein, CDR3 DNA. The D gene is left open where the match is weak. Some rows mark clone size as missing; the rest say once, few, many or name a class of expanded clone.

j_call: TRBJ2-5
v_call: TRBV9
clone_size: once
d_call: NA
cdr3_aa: CASSVRDSSYQETQYF
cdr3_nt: TGTGCCAGCAGCGTACGGGACTCGTCGTACCAAGAGACCCAGTACTTC

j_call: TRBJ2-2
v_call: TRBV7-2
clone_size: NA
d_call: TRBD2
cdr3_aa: CASSLALAENTGELFF
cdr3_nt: TGTGCCAGCAGCTTAGCCCTAGCGGAGAACACCGGGGAGCTGTTTTTT

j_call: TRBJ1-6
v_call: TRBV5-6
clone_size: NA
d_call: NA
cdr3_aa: CASSNAGRNSPLHF
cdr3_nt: TGTGCCAGCAGCAATGCCGGGCGAAATTCACCCCTCCACTTT

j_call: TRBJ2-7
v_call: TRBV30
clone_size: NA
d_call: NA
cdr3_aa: CAWSKGTALSEQYF
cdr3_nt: TGTGCCTGGAGCAAGGGGACGGCTCTTTCCGAGCAGTACTTC

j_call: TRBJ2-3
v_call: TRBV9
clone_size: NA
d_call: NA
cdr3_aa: CASSVGVSGGTDTQYF
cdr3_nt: TGTGCCAGCAGCGTAGGGGTTAGCGGTGGCACAGATACGCAGTATTTT

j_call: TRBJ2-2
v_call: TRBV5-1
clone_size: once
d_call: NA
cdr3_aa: CASSLAARVTGELFF
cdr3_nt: TGCGCCAGCAGCTTGGCGGCCAGGGTAACCGGGGAGCTGTTTTTT

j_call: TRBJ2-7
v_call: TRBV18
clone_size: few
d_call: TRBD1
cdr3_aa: CASSPLQTGQGYEQYF
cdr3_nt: TGTGCCAGCTCACCTCTCCAAACCGGACAGGGCTACGAGCAGTACTTC

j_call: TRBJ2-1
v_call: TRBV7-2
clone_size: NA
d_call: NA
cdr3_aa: CASSLEGTPGLEQFF
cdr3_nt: TGTGCCAGCAGCTTAGAGGGGACGCCGGGATTGGAGCAGTTCTTC

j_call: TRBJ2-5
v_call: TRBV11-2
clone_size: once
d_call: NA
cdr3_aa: CASSSQGLETQYF
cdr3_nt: TGTGCCAGCAGCTCACAGGGATTAGAGACCCAGTACTTC

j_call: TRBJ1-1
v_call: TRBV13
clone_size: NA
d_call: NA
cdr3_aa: CASSPRVGVSTEAFF
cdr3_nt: TGTGCCAGCAGCCCTAGGGTGGGGGTGAGCACTGAAGCTTTCTTT

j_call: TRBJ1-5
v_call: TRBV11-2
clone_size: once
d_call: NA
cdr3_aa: CASSPSGRNQPQHF
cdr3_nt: TGTGCCAGCAGCCCCTCGGGACGCAATCAGCCCCAGCATTTT

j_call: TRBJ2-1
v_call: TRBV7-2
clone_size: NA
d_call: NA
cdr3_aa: CASSLGSSEAYNEQFF
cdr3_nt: TGTGCCAGCAGCTTAGGGTCTAGCGAAGCCTACAATGAGCAGTTCTTC

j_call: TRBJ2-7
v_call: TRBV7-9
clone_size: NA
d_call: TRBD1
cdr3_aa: CASSALWTGSSYEQYF
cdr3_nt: TGTGCCAGCAGCGCTTTATGGACAGGGAGCTCCTACGAGCAGTACTTC

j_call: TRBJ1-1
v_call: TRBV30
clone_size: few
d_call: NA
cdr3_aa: CAWSTRGWNTEAFF
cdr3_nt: TGTGCCTGGAGTACCAGGGGCTGGAACACTGAAGCTTTCTTT

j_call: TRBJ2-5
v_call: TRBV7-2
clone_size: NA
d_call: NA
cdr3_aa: CASSLRRGEETQYF
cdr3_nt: TGTGCCAGCAGCTTAAGGAGGGGTGAGGAGACCCAGTACTTC

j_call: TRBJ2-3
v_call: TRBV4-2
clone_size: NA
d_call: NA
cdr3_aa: CASSEQGSDTQYF
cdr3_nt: TGTGCCAGCAGCGAACAGGGTTCAGATACGCAGTATTTT

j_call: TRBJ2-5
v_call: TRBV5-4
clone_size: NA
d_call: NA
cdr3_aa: CAGGLLMGGQSQETQYF
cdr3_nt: TGTGCCGGCGGACTCCTTATGGGGGGGCAGAGCCAAGAGACCCAGTACTTC

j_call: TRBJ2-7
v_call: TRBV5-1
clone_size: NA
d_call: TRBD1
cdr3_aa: CASSEGQRTIYEQYF
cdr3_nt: TGCGCCAGCAGCGAGGGACAGAGGACCATCTACGAGCAGTACTTC

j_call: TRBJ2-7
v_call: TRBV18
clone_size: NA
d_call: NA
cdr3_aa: CASSPRGSSYEQYF
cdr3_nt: TGTGCCAGCTCACCACGGGGGAGTTCCTACGAGCAGTACTTC

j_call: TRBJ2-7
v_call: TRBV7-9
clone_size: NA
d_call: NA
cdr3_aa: CASSYRWSGGLDEQYF
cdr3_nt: TGTGCCAGCAGCTATCGCTGGTCAGGGGGGCTTGACGAGCAGTACTTC

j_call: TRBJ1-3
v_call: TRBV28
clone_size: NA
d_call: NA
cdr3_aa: CASSLLRTGPGNTIYF
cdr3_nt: TGTGCCAGCAGTTTATTACGAACAGGTCCTGGAAACACCATATATTTT

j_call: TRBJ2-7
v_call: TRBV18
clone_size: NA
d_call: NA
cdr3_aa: CASSPVGPYEQYF
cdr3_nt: TGTGCCAGCTCACCGGTGGGGCCCTACGAGCAGTACTTC

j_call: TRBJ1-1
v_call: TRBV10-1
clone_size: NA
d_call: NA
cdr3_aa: CASSDGSLNTEAFF
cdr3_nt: TGCGCCAGCAGTGATGGCAGCCTGAACACTGAAGCTTTCTTT

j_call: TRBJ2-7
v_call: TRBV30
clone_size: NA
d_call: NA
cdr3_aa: CAWSVLPGSGYEQYF
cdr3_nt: TGTGCCTGGAGTGTACTACCCGGGTCAGGCTACGAGCAGTACTTC

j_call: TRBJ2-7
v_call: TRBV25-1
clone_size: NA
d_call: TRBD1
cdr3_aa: CASSDRGFNAYEQYF
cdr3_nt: TGTGCCAGCAGCGACAGGGGGTTTAACGCCTACGAGCAGTACTTC

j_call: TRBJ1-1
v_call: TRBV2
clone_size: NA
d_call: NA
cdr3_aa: CASSAQGNTEAFF
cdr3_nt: TGTGCCAGCAGTGCCCAGGGGAACACTGAAGCTTTCTTT

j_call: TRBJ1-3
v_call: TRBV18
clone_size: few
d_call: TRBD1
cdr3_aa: CASSPPGQSSGNTIYF
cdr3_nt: TGTGCCAGCTCACCACCGGGACAGAGCTCTGGAAACACCATATATTTT

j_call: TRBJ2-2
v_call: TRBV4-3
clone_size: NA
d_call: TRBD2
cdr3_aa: CASSQVFPSGSRAGELFF
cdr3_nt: TGCGCCAGCAGCCAAGTGTTCCCCAGCGGGAGTCGGGCCGGGGAGCTGTTTTTT

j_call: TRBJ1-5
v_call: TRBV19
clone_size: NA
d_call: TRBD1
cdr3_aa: CASSGGGGNQPQHF
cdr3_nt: TGTGCCAGTTCAGGGGGCGGCGGCAATCAGCCCCAGCATTTT

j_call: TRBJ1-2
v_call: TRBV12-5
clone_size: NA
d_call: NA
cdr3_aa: CASGLGYGYTF
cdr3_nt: TGTGCTAGTGGTTTAGGCTATGGCTACACCTTC

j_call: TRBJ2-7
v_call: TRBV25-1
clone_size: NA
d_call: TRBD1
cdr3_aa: CASSDGIGTAYEQYF
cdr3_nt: TGTGCCAGCAGTGATGGCATAGGGACAGCCTATGAGCAGTACTTC

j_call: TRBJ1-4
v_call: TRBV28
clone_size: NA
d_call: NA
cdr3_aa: CASNQGAEKLFF
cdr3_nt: TGTGCCAGCAACCAGGGCGCCGAAAAACTGTTTTTT

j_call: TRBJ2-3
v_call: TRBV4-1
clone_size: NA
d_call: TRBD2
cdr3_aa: CASSQGRTSGTDTQYF
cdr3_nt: TGCGCCAGCAGCCAAGGTCGGACTAGCGGAACAGATACGCAGTATTTT

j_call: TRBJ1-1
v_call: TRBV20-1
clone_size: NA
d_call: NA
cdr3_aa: CSALYAGAFF
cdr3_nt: TGCAGTGCTCTTTACGCGGGAGCTTTCTTT

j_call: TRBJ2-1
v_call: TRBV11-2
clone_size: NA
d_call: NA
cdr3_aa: CASSLESYNEQFF
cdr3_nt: TGTGCCAGCAGCTTAGAGTCCTACAATGAGCAGTTCTTC

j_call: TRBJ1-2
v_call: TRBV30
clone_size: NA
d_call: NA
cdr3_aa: CAWSVTGTPYTF
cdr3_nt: TGTGCCTGGAGTGTTACCGGGACTCCCTACACCTTC

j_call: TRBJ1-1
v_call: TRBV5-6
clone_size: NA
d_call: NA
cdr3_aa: CASSPGRWSEAFF
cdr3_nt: TGTGCCAGCAGCCCCGGTCGGTGGTCTGAAGCTTTCTTT

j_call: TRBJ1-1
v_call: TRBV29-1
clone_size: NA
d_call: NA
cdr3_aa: CSAHSYEAFF
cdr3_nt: TGCAGCGCCCACAGCTATGAAGCTTTCTTT

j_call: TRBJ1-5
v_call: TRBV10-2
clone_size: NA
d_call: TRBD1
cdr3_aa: CASSQGTGGFNQPQHF
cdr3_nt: TGCGCCAGCAGTCAAGGGACAGGGGGCTTCAATCAGCCCCAGCATTTT

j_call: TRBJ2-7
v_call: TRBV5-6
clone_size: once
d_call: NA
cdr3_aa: CASSLELGGRARGEQYF
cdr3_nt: TGTGCCAGCAGCTTGGAACTTGGGGGACGGGCTAGGGGCGAGCAGTACTTC

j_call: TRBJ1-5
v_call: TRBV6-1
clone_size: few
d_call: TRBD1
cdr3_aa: CASGGDRGNQPQHF
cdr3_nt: TGTGCCAGCGGGGGGGACAGGGGCAATCAGCCCCAGCATTTT

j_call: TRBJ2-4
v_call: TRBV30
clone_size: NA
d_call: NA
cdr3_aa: CAWSLGLAKNIQYF
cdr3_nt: TGTGCCTGGAGTCTGGGCCTAGCCAAAAACATTCAGTACTTC

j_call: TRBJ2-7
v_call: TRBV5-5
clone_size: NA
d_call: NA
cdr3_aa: CASSPDVTYEQYF
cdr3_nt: TGTGCCAGCAGCCCGGACGTTACCTACGAGCAGTACTTC

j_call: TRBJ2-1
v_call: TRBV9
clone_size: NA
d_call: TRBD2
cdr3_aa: CASSVATGGTGQFF
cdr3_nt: TGTGCCAGCAGCGTAGCCACGGGAGGAACGGGGCAGTTCTTC

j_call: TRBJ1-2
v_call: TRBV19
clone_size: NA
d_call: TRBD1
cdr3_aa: CASSSLGQYYGYTF
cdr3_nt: TGTGCCAGTAGTTCCCTGGGACAGTACTATGGCTACACCTTC

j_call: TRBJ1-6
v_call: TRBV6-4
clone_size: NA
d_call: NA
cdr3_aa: CASSDLVTRGTSSYNSPLHF
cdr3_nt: TGTGCCAGCAGTGACCTGGTCACGCGGGGCACCTCCTCCTATAATTCACCCCTCCACTTT

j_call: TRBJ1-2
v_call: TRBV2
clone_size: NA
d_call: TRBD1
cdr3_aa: CASSREGTANYGYTF
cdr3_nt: TGTGCCAGCAGTAGAGAAGGGACAGCTAACTATGGCTACACCTTC

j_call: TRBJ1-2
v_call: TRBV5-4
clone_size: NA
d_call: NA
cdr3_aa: CASSPASGDGYTF
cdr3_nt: TGTGCCAGCAGCCCAGCCTCAGGGGATGGCTACACCTTC